This record looks at one TCR beta chain sequence and its context. Its cognate antigen is unknown. With 60 Vbeta and 13 Jbeta primers, the PCR was carried out. Sequencing was performed with immunoSEQ multiplex PCR; in TCRdb, only in-frame clones are kept and a portion is missing. The data contain under 200,000 clones, 70% to 80% of them singletons. The data were obtained in a study of cytomegalovirus exposure and HLA in healthy donors. V shed 1 base and J shed 8 bases, with 14 bases lying between them. There are 14 residues in the CDR3. Germline V CDR1 and CDR2: SQVTM, ANQGSEA. General observations from the study: In an earlier analysis, productive rearrangement rates for most beta V segments clustered near 87% or 30%. In a later analysis, a missense DCLRE1C variant was linked to TCR beta V- and J-gene trimming.

This receptor was taken from a male donor in good health and CMV-seropositive. The rearrangement links TRBV29-1 to TRBJ1-4; D not resolved. Sequenced material: PBMCs. The CDR3, as DNA: TGCAGCGTTGAAGTCGGAGGGTTCGGCGAAAAACTGTTTTTT. Protein sequence: CSVEVGGFGEKLFF.